The present T cell receptor (beta chain) was sequenced within a study of shared clonotypes between healthy human individuals. Per germline, CDR1 SGHRS and CDR2 YFSETQ. This CDR3 has 16 residues. The ends lost 0 bases at V and 10 bases at J; junction bases unmatched: 10. Clones were read by immunoSEQ multiplex PCR, and TCRdb kept only the in-frame ones, dropping some. Here the sample spans 2 million to 2.5 million clones, approximately 95% being singletons. V and J are TRBV5-1 and TRBJ2-1; 10 bases match TRBD2. This receptor was obtained from a man younger than 30 in good health. Some clones in this sample may be carry-over from other donors' samples. The sample comprised naive CD4+ T cells from PBMCs. The sample's subset: CD45RA+ positively selected. The CDR3 reads CASSLAASGRRGEQFF. The CDR3 region has the DNA TGCGCCAGCAGCTTGGCCGCTAGCGGGAGAAGGGGGGAGCAGTTCTTC.